This T cell receptor (beta chain) was recovered during a study of cytomegalovirus exposure and HLA in healthy donors. It was with 60 Vbeta and 13 Jbeta primers that the PCR ran. Clones were read by immunoSEQ multiplex PCR, and TCRdb kept only the in-frame ones, dropping some. The sample lists some 150,000 clones, about four fifths occurring once. V was trimmed by 5 bases and J by 8 bases, leaving 15 bases between them. Per the germline V gene, CDR1 is SGHVS and CDR2 is FQNEAQ. The CDR3 is made up of 13 amino acids. The sample consisted of PBMCs. This clonotype was obtained from a male donor in good health and CMV-seronegative. The genes are TRBV7-8 and TRBJ1-2; tentative D call: TRBD1 (6 bases). The CDR3 here is CASSDGTKGGYTF. The CDR3 nucleotides read TGTGCCAGCAGCGACGGGACAAAGGGAGGCTACACCTTC.